The T cell receptor (beta chain) under discussion was sequenced for a study of blood T cell repertoires in COVID-19. Study-level information: Sites across the United States, Italy and Spain contributed samples from acute and convalescent COVID-19.

There are 13 residues in the CDR3. Trimming left V 2 bases short and J 4 bases short, with 7 bases between. CDR1 is SGHRS, CDR2 YFSETQ, per germline. To note about this clone: The sample has other DNA sequences that encode this CDR3 too.

Clinical history as reported by participants underpinned cohort assignment. In the source study's methods: Cell counts per sample came from amplifying reference gene primers. Clones were read by immunoSEQ multiplex PCR, and TCRdb kept only the in-frame ones, dropping some. V and J calls and clone size are copied from that table; D and trimming were computed from the DNA. The data show about 150,000 clones, about 88% seen once. This sequence joins TRBV5-1 and TRBJ1-5; no firm D call. The sequenced sample was PBMCs or T cells enriched from blood (not recorded which). The source of this sequence is a woman between 50 and 59 years old who had recovered from COVID-19. For the CDR3, the DNA is TGCGCCAGCAGCTTATCGGGGAATCAGCCCCAGCATTTT. Translated, it gives CASSLSGNQPQHF.